This T cell receptor (beta chain) was identified during a study of glioma-infiltrating T cells. This clonotype was found a few times. Its matching antigen is unknown. The CDR3 has 20 residues. V lost 6 bases to trimming and J lost 0 bases, with 27 bases between them. Germline CDR1 and CDR2: SEHNR and FQNEAQ (reference sequence). Overall study findings and caveats: CDR3 overlap between tissue and blood was very small. Above-expected tissue-blood divergence occurred in all gliomas, most in low-grade ones.

Amplification of TCR alpha and beta CDR3 regions from RNA used iRepertoire nested multiplex PCR. One-step reverse transcription and amplification started from about 100-400 ng of tissue mRNA or PBMC total RNA. Using its own MiXCR run on the multiplex PCR reads, TCRdb lists one record per CDR3 protein. This sample has some 90,000 distinct CDR3 sequences; roughly 37% occur once, and the top ten carry more than 30%. This receptor was taken from a human donor with low-grade glioma or glioblastoma, undergoing nonglioma brain surgery, or in good health (not recorded which). This chain connects TRBV7-9 to TRBJ1-3; D unclear. Sequenced material: glioma tissue, nonneoplastic brain tissue, or PBMCs (not recorded which). The CDR3 spells CASSLGRTEEVFFSGNTIYF. CDR3 coding DNA: TGTGCCAGCAGTTTGGGCCGGACCGAAGAAGTTTTTTTCTCTGGAAACACCATATATTTT.